These T cell receptor beta chains were read from a single sample in a study of OX40 agonist ivuxolimab in advanced cancers. The protocol was immunoSEQ multiplex PCR, while the TCRdb copy is restricted to in-frame clones and leaves out a portion. The table records tens of thousands of clones, approximately 80% of them present only once. This sample comprised CD4+ or CD8+ T cells sorted from blood, obtained in a trial of the OX40 agonist ivuxolimab. The receptors shown here come from an adult with an advanced solid tumor such as melanoma, head and neck, liver or kidney cancer. CDR3s include the opening cysteine and the closing phenylalanine or tryptophan. Fields, in order: D gene, clone size, V gene, J gene, CDR3 DNA, CDR3 protein. D genes are given only for firm matches. A clone size is listed for some rows: how often the clone was seen (once, few, many), or a class if it is expanded.

-	-	TRBV2	TRBJ2-7	TGTGCCAGCACCATAAGGCGAGGGGCCGACGACGAGCAGTACTTC	CASTIRRGADDEQYF
-	-	TRBV5-4	TRBJ2-2	TGTGCCAGCAGCCCCAGCGGTCCGAACACCGGGGAGCTGTTTTTT	CASSPSGPNTGELFF
TRBD2	once	TRBV6-6	TRBJ2-1	TGTGCCAGCAGTGGACTAGCGGGGTACAATGAGCAGTTCTTC	CASSGLAGYNEQFF
-	-	TRBV5-1	TRBJ2-2	TGCGCCAGCAGCTGGGTAGGGCGGGAGAACACCGGGGAGCTGTTTTTT	CASSWVGRENTGELFF
TRBD1	-	TRBV2	TRBJ1-5	TGTGCCAGCAGGAACGACAGGGGGAATCAGCCCCAGCATTTT	CASRNDRGNQPQHF
-	-	TRBV6-5	TRBJ1-1	TGTGCCACCACGGATCCGAACACTGAAGCTTTCTTT	CATTDPNTEAFF
-	-	TRBV5-4	TRBJ1-1	TGTGCCAGCAGCCCTACCGGGGGTTATGAGGTGGCTTTCTTT	CASSPTGGYEVAFF
-	-	TRBV4-1	TRBJ1-5	TGCGCCAGCAGCCAAGTTCCTGCTCGAGGGCTCAATCAGCCCCAGCATTTT	CASSQVPARGLNQPQHF
TRBD1	medium-sized	TRBV7-9	TRBJ1-1	TGTGCCAGCAGACCCACAGGGGGGATAAACACTGAAGCTTTCTTT	CASRPTGGINTEAFF
-	few	TRBV6-6	TRBJ1-1	TGTGCCAGCAAGAAGATGGGGGGCACTGAAGCTTTCTTT	CASKKMGGTEAFF
-	-	TRBV28	TRBJ1-1	TGTGCCAGCAGCACGGAAGGGATGAACACTGAAGCTTTCTTT	CASSTEGMNTEAFF
-	-	TRBV18	TRBJ2-5	TGTACCAGCTCATTAATAGAAGAGACCCAGTACTTC	CTSSLIEETQYF
TRBD1	-	TRBV6-4	TRBJ1-6	TGTGCCAGCAGTGAGTCCAGGGGGCCGAATTCACCCCTCCACTTT	CASSESRGPNSPLHF
-	few	TRBV27	TRBJ2-5	TGTGCCAGCAGCCCCGGGGCACGAGAGACCCAGTACTTC	CASSPGARETQYF
-	many	TRBV9	TRBJ2-7	TGTGCCAGCAGTGAGGGAGGGCAGGGGCAGCAGTACTTC	CASSEGGQGQQYF
TRBD1	-	TRBV7-2	TRBJ1-2	TGTGCCAGCAGCCCCGACAGGGGGCGGGGAGGCTACACCTTC	CASSPDRGRGGYTF
TRBD1	-	TRBV7-8	TRBJ2-2	TGTGCCAGCAGCTCCTGGACAGGGGGCACCGGGGAGCTGTTTTTT	CASSSWTGGTGELFF
TRBD1	-	TRBV19	TRBJ1-5	TGTGCCAGTAGTATAGGGACAGGGAGGTTGGATCAGCCCCAGCATTTT	CASSIGTGRLDQPQHF
-	-	TRBV6-1	TRBJ1-2	TGTGCCAGCAGTCTAATGGGACTTTCTAACTATGGCTACACCTTC	CASSLMGLSNYGYTF
TRBD1	-	TRBV5-1	TRBJ1-1	TGCGCCAGCAGCCGAGGACAGGGGGCAGCTACTGAAGCTTTCTTT	CASSRGQGAATEAFF
-	-	TRBV6-1	TRBJ1-4	TGTGCCAGCAGTGAAGCCTATGGGGTCAGAACTAATGAAAAACTGTTTTTT	CASSEAYGVRTNEKLFF
-	-	TRBV21-1	TRBJ1-1	TGTGCCAGCAGCAAAGTGGGAGGGGGGATGAACACTGAAGCTTTCTTT	CASSKVGGGMNTEAFF
-	-	TRBV7-9	TRBJ1-5	TGTGCCAGCAGCCCCGGTGGGAGGAGCAATCAGCCCCAGCATTTT	CASSPGGRSNQPQHF
-	few	TRBV5-1	TRBJ1-2	TGCGCCAGCAGCTTGGGGACGGACCCTAACTATGGCTACACCTTC	CASSLGTDPNYGYTF
TRBD2	-	TRBV7-8	TRBJ2-7	TGTGCCAGCAGCTTAGCGCGGACTAGCGGGAGCTCCTACGAGCAGTACTTC	CASSLARTSGSSYEQYF
-	-	TRBV6-6	TRBJ2-3	TGTGCCAGCGGCGGATTCACAGATACGCAGTATTTT	CASGGFTDTQYF
TRBD1	-	TRBV19	TRBJ2-7	TGTGCCAGTAGTGATCGGACAGGCTACGAGCAGTACTTC	CASSDRTGYEQYF